Shown below are 14 T cell receptor beta chains from a single sample sequenced in a study of cytotoxic CD8 clonotypes in ibrutinib-treated CLL. TCRdb's table, derived via immunoSEQ multiplex PCR, lists solely in-frame clones and lacks some. The data contain 110,000 to 150,000 clones, 70% to 80% of them seen just once; the ten biggest clones take up less than 30%. Sequencing was performed on PBMCs, taken after 12 months of ibrutinib treatment. The receptors come from a human donor with chronic lymphocytic leukemia.

The chain couples TRBV7-9 to TRBJ1-6; D call uncertain. V was cut by 5 bases and J by 10 bases, with 21 bases left in between. Germline lookup yields CDR1 SEHNR and CDR2 FQNEAQ (reference sequence). This CDR3 spans 16 amino acids. The chain's CDR3 is CASSQVEGVARSPLHF. The CDR3 DNA follows: TGTGCCAGCAGCCAAGTCGAGGGCGTGGCTAGGTCACCCCTCCACTTT. The full variable domain, its missing parts supplied by reference TRBV7-9 and TRBJ1-6, is DTGVSQNPRHKITKRGQNVTFRCDPISEHNRLYWYRQTLGQGPEFLTYFQNEAQLEKSRLLSDRFSAERPKGSFSTLEIQRTEQGDSAMYLCASSQVEGVARSPLHFGNGTRLTVT.

This clone was seen more than once but under ten times. The chain is built from TRBV6-5 and TRBJ2-7; possibly TRBD1 for D (5 bases). The CDR3 totals 13 residues. The germline V gene has CDR1 MNHEY and CDR2 SVGAGI. V was shortened by 6 bases and J by 0 bases, with 9 bases between the two germline ends. CDR3: CASRRQSSYEQYF. In DNA, the CDR3 is TGTGCCAGCAGACGACAGAGCTCCTACGAGCAGTACTTC.

The chain uses TRBV30 and TRBJ1-4, with TRBD1 matching 8 bases. The CDR3 runs 11 residues. Germline-derived CDR1 and CDR2 are GTSNPN and SVGIG (reference sequence). V dropped 2 bases and J dropped 12; count of bases not matched to a gene: 2. The CDR3 loop reads CAWSNRGELFF. CDR3 nucleotide sequence: TGTGCCTGGAGTAACAGGGGGGAACTGTTTTTT.

This chain uses TRBV4-1 with TRBJ2-3, with 9 bases identical to TRBD2. The trim removed 0 bases at V and 3 bases at J, leaving 13 bases unmatched. The CDR3 extends over 19 amino acids. From germline, CDR1 is MGHRA and CDR2 YSYEKL. CDR3: CASSQDRLAGSVGTDTQYF. CDR3 in DNA: TGCGCCAGCAGCCAAGATCGGCTAGCGGGGTCGGTGGGAACAGATACGCAGTATTTT.

The chain is built from TRBV4-1 and TRBJ2-7; no reliable D call. CDR3 length: 15 amino acids. Germline V gene data show CDR1 as MGHRA and CDR2 as YSYEKL. Trimming cost V 0 bases and J 3 bases, with 12 bases left between them. CDR3 DNA sequence: TGCGCCAGCAGCCAAGAACAAAAGGGTAGCTACGAGCAGTACTTC. Residues: CASSQEQKGSYEQYF.

This clone was counted a few times. The J gene is TRBJ2-1, the V gene TRBV4-1; a possible D gene is TRBD1 (6 bases). Germline loops: CDR1 MGHRA, CDR2 YSYEKL. The CDR3 is 13 amino acids. V was pared by 2 bases and J by 8 bases, with 10 bases between. The CDR3 sequence is CASSQYRDHEQFF. The CDR3 DNA reads as TGCGCCAGCAGCCAATACAGGGACCATGAGCAGTTCTTC.

V gene TRBV18 combines with J gene TRBJ2-1; no clear D. V was pared by 3 bases and J by 4 bases, with 1 base between. There are 11 residues in the CDR3. CDR1 KGHSH and CDR2 LQKENI come from the germline V gene. Here the CDR3 DNA reads TGTGCCAGCTCACCTTACAATGAGCAGTTCTTC. Its protein product is CASSPYNEQFF.

The chain combines TRBV19 with TRBJ2-7; TRBD1 aligns across 9 bases. V was clipped by 5 bases and J by 1 base; unmatched bases: 12. The CDR3 has 17 residues. Germline V gene data show CDR1 as LNHDA and CDR2 as SQIVND (reference sequence). The CDR3 DNA is TGTGCCAGTAGTGCCCTCCCCGGGACAGGGCGATCCTACGAGCAGTACTTC. Residues: CASSALPGTGRSYEQYF.

V and J are TRBV5-5 and TRBJ2-3, with 8 bases fitting TRBD2. With V trimmed by 4 bases and J by 2 bases, 12 bases remained unmatched. Germline V lookup: CDR1 SGHKS, CDR2 YYEKEE (reference sequence). The CDR3 contains 17 residues. CDR3 protein: CASSPPGAGGHTDTQYF. CDR3 sequence (DNA): TGTGCCAGCAGCCCCCCGGGGGCGGGGGGACACACAGATACGCAGTATTTT.

The genes are TRBV5-1 and TRBJ2-7, with D perhaps matching TRBD2 (5 bases). The germline CDR1 and CDR2 sequences are SGHRS and YFSETQ. CDR3 size: 18 residues. Trimming shortened V by 0 bases and J by 1 base, and 20 bases separated the two germline ends. CDR3 nucleotides: TGCGCCAGCAGCTTGGGCCGGGTGACTAAAGATTGGTCCTACGAGCAGTACTTC. This gives the protein CASSLGRVTKDWSYEQYF.

This chain connects TRBV18 to TRBJ1-2, with D perhaps matching TRBD1 (6 bases). Trimming removed 4 bases from V and 5 bases from J, with 11 bases in between. The germline CDR1 and CDR2 sequences are KGHSH and LQKENI. The CDR3 loop spans 13 amino acids. CDR3 residues: CASSRGAGYGYTF. The CDR3 nucleotides are TGTGCCAGCTCACGGGGGGCTGGGTATGGCTACACCTTC. Using reference TRBV18 and TRBJ1-2 for the parts outside the CDR3, the full variable domain is NAGVMQNPRHLVRRRGQEARLRCSPMKGHSHVYWYRQLPEEGLKFMVYLQKENIIDESGMPKERFSAEFPKEGPSILRIQQVVRGDSAAYFCASSRGAGYGYTFGSGTRLTVV.

This clone was observed once. A junction end diverges from the germline sequence, so it may reflect a read error. The genes are TRBV11-2 and TRBJ1-1; D gene unclear. CDR3 length equals 13 residues. Germline V gene sequence: CDR1 SGHAT, CDR2 FQNNGV. The CDR3 sequence: CASSPQRNTEAFF. CDR3 DNA: TGCGCCAGCAGCCCCCAGAGGAACACTGAAGCTTTCTTT.

Notes on this clone: Sequence at one end of the junction differs from germline and may be a read error. V usage is TRBV28 and J usage is TRBJ2-6, with TRBD1 matching 7 bases. CDR1 MDHEN and CDR2 SYDVKM come from the germline V gene. The CDR3 length is 15 residues. The CDR3 bases are TGTGCCAGCAGTTTAATGCCCCAGGGGGTCAACGTCCTGACTTTC. Residues: CASSLMPQGVNVLTF.

The chain couples TRBV4-1 to TRBJ1-6; the D gene is possibly TRBD1 (6 bases). This CDR3 contains 15 residues. Per germline, CDR1 MGHRA and CDR2 YSYEKL. The ends were cut back, 1 base at V and 10 bases at J, with 14 bases in the middle. CDR3: CASSQATGINSPLHF. The CDR3 region has the DNA TGCGCCAGCAGCCAAGCTACAGGGATAAACTCACCCCTCCACTTT.